These T cell receptor beta chains were read from a single sample in a study of T cell changes during pregnancy in multiple sclerosis. Generated by immunoSEQ multiplex PCR, the TCRdb table keeps only in-frame clones and is missing some. The sample has 100,000 or so clones, approximately 94% seen once. Material: peripheral blood, obtained before pregnancy. The receptors here all came from a female donor with multiple sclerosis, enrolled in a pregnancy study. Each CDR3 is given with its conserved first and last residue. A D gene is named only where the DNA matches it firmly. Clone size is not always given. Where it is, it says once, few, many or a class for expanded clones.

TRBV28	-	TRBJ2-2	-	TGTGCCAGCAGCCTGTCGGGCACCGGGGAGCTGTTTTTT	CASSLSGTGELFF
TRBV11-2	-	TRBJ1-3	TRBD1	TGTGCCAGCAGTCCGAGACAGGGAGGAAACACCATATATTTT	CASSPRQGGNTIYF
TRBV11-2	-	TRBJ2-3	-	TGTGCCAGCAGCCCAAAAATTGTAGCGGAGAGCACAGATACGCAGTATTTT	CASSPKIVAESTDTQYF
TRBV18	-	TRBJ1-5	TRBD1	TGTGCCAGCTCACAAGGACAGGGGAATCAGCCCCAGCATTTT	CASSQGQGNQPQHF
TRBV10-1	-	TRBJ2-1	-	TGCGCCAGCAGGGACAGCGGAGACAATGAGCAGTTCTTC	CASRDSGDNEQFF
TRBV7-2	-	TRBJ1-1	-	TGTGCCAGCAGCTTAGCGCCGGGTTTCGGGACTGAAGCTTTCTTT	CASSLAPGFGTEAFF
TRBV10-3	once	TRBJ1-1	TRBD1	TGTGCCATCAGTGTCGGGACAGAGCCTGAAGCTTTCTTT	CAISVGTEPEAFF
TRBV15	-	TRBJ2-1	-	TGTGCCACCAGCAGAGGATCCGCGAGCTCCTACAATGAGCAGTTCTTC	CATSRGSASSYNEQFF
TRBV30	-	TRBJ1-1	-	TGTGCCTGGAGTGTACGCGTAGACACTGAAGCTTTCTTT	CAWSVRVDTEAFF
TRBV10-3	-	TRBJ2-1	-	TGTGCCATCAGTGATTATTCCAATGAGCAGTTCTTC	CAISDYSNEQFF
TRBV5-1	once	TRBJ2-1	TRBD1	TGCGCCAGCAGCCCAAGGGGACAGGGAGCCTACAATGAGCAGTTCTTC	CASSPRGQGAYNEQFF
TRBV2	once	TRBJ2-7	-	TGTGCCAGCAGAGGGACTTCCGCCTACGAGCAGTACTTC	CASRGTSAYEQYF
TRBV30	once	TRBJ1-1	-	TGTGCCTGGAGTATGGGCACCGAAGCTTTCTTT	CAWSMGTEAFF
TRBV11-2	-	TRBJ2-5	-	TGTGCCAGCAGCCCCGGGTTTCCAGGGGAGACCCAGTACTTC	CASSPGFPGETQYF
TRBV10-2	-	TRBJ2-1	TRBD2	TGCGCCAGCAGTGAGGTAGCGGGAGGGCCCGGCAATGAGCAGTTCTTC	CASSEVAGGPGNEQFF
TRBV16	-	TRBJ1-3	TRBD1	TGTGCCAGCAGCCAAGGGGGGACAGTTGGAAACACCATATATTTT	CASSQGGTVGNTIYF
TRBV28	-	TRBJ1-2	-	TGTGCCAGCAGTCCCCCGCGGGGACCCTATGGCTACACCTTC	CASSPPRGPYGYTF
TRBV19	-	TRBJ1-1	-	TGTGCCAGTCGGTCGGGAGGGAACACTGAAGCTTTCTTT	CASRSGGNTEAFF
TRBV19	-	TRBJ1-5	-	TGTGCCAGTAGTACACCCCAGGACAGAAATAGCAATCAGCCCCAGCATTTT	CASSTPQDRNSNQPQHF
TRBV7-2	-	TRBJ1-5	TRBD1	TGTGCCAGCAGCCAAGACAGGGGGTCAGAGCCCCAGCATTTT	CASSQDRGSEPQHF
TRBV5-1	once	TRBJ2-7	-	TGCGCCAGCAGCTTGGGTACAGCTATTTACGAGCAGTACTTC	CASSLGTAIYEQYF
TRBV5-1	-	TRBJ2-1	-	TGCGCCAGCAGCTTGGTGGCGGGGGCCAATGAGCAGTTCTTC	CASSLVAGANEQFF
TRBV5-1	-	TRBJ2-1	-	TGCGCCAGCAGCCGAGGGGAGGACGAGCAGTTCTTC	CASSRGEDEQFF
TRBV27	-	TRBJ2-3	TRBD2	TGTGCCAGCAGTTCTCGGATCAGGGAGGGCCTCGATCCTGGGAATTTT	CASSSRIREGLDPGNF
TRBV30	-	TRBJ2-1	TRBD2	TGTGCCTGGAGTGCGTGGGGACTAGCGGGAGTTCAGGAGCAGTTCTTC	CAWSAWGLAGVQEQFF
TRBV28	-	TRBJ2-6	-	TGTGCCAGCAGTCTACAGGGACAAACAGCCGATTCTGGGGCCAACGTCCTGACTTTC	CASSLQGQTADSGANVLTF
TRBV4-1	once	TRBJ2-1	-	TGCGCCAGCAGCCAAGAATCCCCCCGACTGGGGAGCTCCTACAATGAGCAGTTCTTC	CASSQESPRLGSSYNEQFF
TRBV30	-	TRBJ2-1	-	TGTGCCTGGAGTAGCGATAACAATGAGCAGTTCTTC	CAWSSDNNEQFF
TRBV27	-	TRBJ2-1	-	TGTGCCAGCAGGGTCGGGATTGAGCAGTTCTTC	CASRVGIEQFF
TRBV6-1	-	TRBJ1-3	-	TGTGCCAGCAGGGCACAGGGCCCCTCTGGAAACACCATATATTTT	CASRAQGPSGNTIYF